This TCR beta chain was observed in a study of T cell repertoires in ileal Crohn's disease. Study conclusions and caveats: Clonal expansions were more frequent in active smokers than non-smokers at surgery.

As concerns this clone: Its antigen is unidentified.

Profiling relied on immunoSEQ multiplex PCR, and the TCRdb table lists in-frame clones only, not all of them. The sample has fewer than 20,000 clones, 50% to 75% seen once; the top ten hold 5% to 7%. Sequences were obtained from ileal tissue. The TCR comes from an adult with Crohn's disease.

CDR3 nucleotides: TGCGCCAGCAGCTTGGCTGGTAATCCAACTAGCACAGATACGCAGTATTTT. It yields the protein CASSLAGNPTSTDTQYF. The chain recombines TRBV5-1 with TRBJ2-3; D is ambiguous. The CDR3 has 17 residues. The germline CDR1 and CDR2 sequences are SGHRS and YFSETQ. V lost 0 bases to trimming and J lost 0 bases, with 14 bases between them.